The entry below gives a single T cell receptor (beta chain) sequence along with its context. Blood got drawn at baseline, again on cycle 4 day 1, and then on cycle 7 day 1. The data are from a study of OX40 agonist ivuxolimab in advanced cancers. Only in-frame clones appear in the TCRdb table, and some are missing; sequencing was by immunoSEQ multiplex PCR. Among about 84,000 clones, about 85% were seen once, and the ten largest hold roughly 0.22%. Germline CDR1 is DFQATT and CDR2 is SNEGSKA (reference sequence). With 6 bases removed from V and 6 bases from J, the gap between germline ends came to 12 bases. This CDR3 is built from 11 residues.

The sequences come from CD4+ or CD8+ T cells sorted from blood, collected in a trial of the OX40 agonist ivuxolimab. The clonotype originates from an adult with an advanced solid tumor such as melanoma, head and neck, liver or kidney cancer. The chain carries TRBV20-1 and TRBJ2-7, with a weak D call TRBD1 (6 bases). CDR3 loop: CSALTGSEQYF. The CDR3 DNA reads as TGCAGTGCACTAACAGGGTCCGAGCAGTACTTC.